The clone carrying this TCR beta chain has only one observation. The method was immunoSEQ multiplex PCR; TCRdb's version includes in-frame clones alone and lacks a portion of them. The table has about 660,000 clones, roughly 86% seen once. This specimen comes from a study of shared T cell receptors in the human thymus. The germline V gene has CDR1 MNHEY and CDR2 SMNVEV (reference sequence). The CDR3 covers 14 residues. The junction had 8 bases not matched to a gene; V was cut back by 6 bases and J by 8 bases. This sample also belongs to another study, concerning human thymus T cells. From that second work: Corrective cardiac operations yielded the resected thymus tissue. Related research examined unrelated individuals and reported that their thymic repertoires overlapped highly.

The origin of this receptor is a boy less than two years old with a congenital heart defect. This chain connects TRBV27 to TRBJ2-1, with 9 bases matching TRBD1. Sample: thymocytes. CDR3 in amino acids: CASRPGQGQDEQFF. CDR3 nucleotide sequence: TGTGCCAGCAGACCGGGACAGGGTCAGGATGAGCAGTTCTTC.